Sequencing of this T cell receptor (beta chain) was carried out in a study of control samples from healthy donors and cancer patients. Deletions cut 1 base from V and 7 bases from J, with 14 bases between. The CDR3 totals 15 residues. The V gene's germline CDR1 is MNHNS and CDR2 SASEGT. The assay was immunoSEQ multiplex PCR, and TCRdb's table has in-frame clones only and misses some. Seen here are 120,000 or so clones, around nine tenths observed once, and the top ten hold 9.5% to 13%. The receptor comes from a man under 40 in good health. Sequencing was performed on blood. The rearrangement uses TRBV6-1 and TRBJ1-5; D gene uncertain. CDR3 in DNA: TGTGCCAGCAGTGAAGGACCGGGTTTGGGACAGCCCCAGCATTTT. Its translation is CASSEGPGLGQPQHF.